This T cell receptor beta chain comes out of a study of T-cell reconstitution after alpha-beta-depleted transplantation in children. CDR1 is LGHNT and CDR2 is FRNRAP in the germline V gene. This CDR3 is 16 amino acids long. Trimming pared 0 bases from V and 3 bases from J, leaving 11 bases between. Library preparation (for TCRbeta) was performed with unique molecular identifiers. MiXCR was run by TCRdb on the PCR reads, yielding one entry per CDR3 protein. The sample holds around 530,000 distinct CDR3 sequences, roughly 33% seen once. V usage is TRBV12-5 and J usage is TRBJ2-2, with D possibly TRBD2 on 7 matching bases. Specimen: PBMCs from the stem cell graft donor, collected from the stem cell graft. The sequence was collected from a human donor who donated a stem cell graft to a child with aplastic anemia. CDR3 amino acids: CASGLVPGGDTGELFF. CDR3 bases: TGTGCTAGTGGTTTGGTACCGGGGGGCGACACCGGGGAGCTGTTTTTT.